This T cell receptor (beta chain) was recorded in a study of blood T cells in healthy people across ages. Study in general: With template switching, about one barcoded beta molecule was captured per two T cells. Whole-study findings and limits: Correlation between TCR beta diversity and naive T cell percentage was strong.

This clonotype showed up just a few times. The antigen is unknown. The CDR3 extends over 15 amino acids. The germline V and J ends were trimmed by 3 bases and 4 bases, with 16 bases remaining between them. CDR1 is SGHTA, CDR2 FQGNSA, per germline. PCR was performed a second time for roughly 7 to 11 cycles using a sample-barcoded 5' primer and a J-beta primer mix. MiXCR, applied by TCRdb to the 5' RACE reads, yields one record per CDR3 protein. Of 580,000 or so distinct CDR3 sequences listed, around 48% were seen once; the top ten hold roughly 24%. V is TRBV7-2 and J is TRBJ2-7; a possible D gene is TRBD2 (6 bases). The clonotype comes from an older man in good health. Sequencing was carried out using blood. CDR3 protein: CASSLYGTGEYEQYF. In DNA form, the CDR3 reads TGTGCCAGCAGCTTGTACGGGACGGGAGAATACGAGCAGTACTTC.